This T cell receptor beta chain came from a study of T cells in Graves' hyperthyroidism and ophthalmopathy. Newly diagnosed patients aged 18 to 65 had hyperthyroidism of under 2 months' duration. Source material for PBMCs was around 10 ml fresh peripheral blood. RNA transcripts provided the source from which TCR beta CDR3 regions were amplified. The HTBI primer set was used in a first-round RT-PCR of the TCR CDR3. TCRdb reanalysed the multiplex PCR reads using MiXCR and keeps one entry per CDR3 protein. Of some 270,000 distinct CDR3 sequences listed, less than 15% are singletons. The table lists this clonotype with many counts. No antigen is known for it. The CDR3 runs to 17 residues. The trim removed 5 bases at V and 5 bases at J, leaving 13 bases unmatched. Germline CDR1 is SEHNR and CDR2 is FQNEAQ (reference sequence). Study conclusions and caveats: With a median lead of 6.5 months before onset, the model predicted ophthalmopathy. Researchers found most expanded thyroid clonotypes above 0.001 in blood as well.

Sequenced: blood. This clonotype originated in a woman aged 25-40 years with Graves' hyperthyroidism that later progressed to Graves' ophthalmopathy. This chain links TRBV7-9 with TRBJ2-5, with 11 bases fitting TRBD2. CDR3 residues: CASSVSLAGGLMETQYF. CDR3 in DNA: TGTGCCAGCAGCGTCTCGCTAGCGGGAGGTTTAATGGAGACCCAGTACTTC.